A selection of T cell receptor beta chains follows, all from one sample in a study of T cell responses to AZD1222 COVID-19 vaccine. Clones were read by immunoSEQ multiplex PCR, and TCRdb kept only the in-frame ones, dropping some. This table has 200,000 or so clones, 75% to 90% appearing once. Here the sequenced sample was peripheral blood, taken on day 0 of AZD1222 vaccination. Receptors were obtained from an adult in good health. CDR3s include the opening cysteine and the closing phenylalanine or tryptophan. The D gene is left open where the match is weak.

NA	TRBV4-2	14	TRBJ1-2	CASSQNRKIGGYTF
NA	TRBV5-8	15	TRBJ2-7	CASRSGGGIHLEQYF
TRBD2	TRBV29-1	11	TRBJ2-1	CSELAGGQQFF
TRBD1	TRBV19	15	TRBJ1-1	CASSMNQGARTEAFF
NA	TRBV11-3	13	TRBJ1-1	CASSFQGNTEAFF
TRBD1	TRBV5-6	15	TRBJ1-6	CASSLAGGPNSPLHF
TRBD1	TRBV28	15	TRBJ2-1	CASSGPGQGYNEQFF
NA	TRBV28	12	TRBJ1-2	CASSLVQGGYTF
NA	TRBV28	12	TRBJ2-7	CASSSRLYEQYF
TRBD1	TRBV30	14	TRBJ2-7	CAWNPTGGSYEQYF
NA	TRBV5-4	15	TRBJ2-7	CASSFQERVSYEQYF
NA	TRBV6-5	14	TRBJ2-2	CASSGVSGGGELFF
NA	TRBV28	13	TRBJ1-6	CASKALRDSPLHF
NA	TRBV20-1	11	TRBJ1-1	CSSFLLFEAFF
TRBD1	TRBV7-2	17	TRBJ1-5	CASSLFTGGSGNQPQHF
NA	TRBV10-2	12	TRBJ1-2	CASRRTAYGYTF
NA	TRBV27	13	TRBJ1-2	CASSFARNYGYTF
NA	TRBV28	15	TRBJ2-7	CASSSTGSVSYEQYF
NA	TRBV7-9	11	TRBJ2-1	CASSLRNEQFF
NA	TRBV28	11	TRBJ1-5	CASASDQPQHF
TRBD1	TRBV19	16	TRBJ1-5	CASSIDLLGQGVSQHF
NA	TRBV6-1	14	TRBJ1-6	CASSDTNYNSPLHF
TRBD1	TRBV7-3	15	TRBJ1-1	CASSLTTDRDTEAFF
NA	TRBV9	13	TRBJ2-7	CASSVGGTYEQYF
TRBD1	TRBV28	17	TRBJ2-6	CASRDGTGNSRANVLTF
NA	TRBV7-9	13	TRBJ2-7	CASSLSFGYEQYF